Detailed here is one TCR beta chain. As originally analysed: Nucleated cell number was recorded as an estimate derived from reference gene primer amplification. Measured with immunoSEQ multiplex PCR; TCRdb has only the in-frame clones, and not every one. V, J and clone size are those of that table, while D and trimming were read from the DNA. Among roughly 72,000 clones, 75% to 90% were seen once, and the ten largest hold roughly 18%. The data stem from a study of blood T cell repertoires in COVID-19. Study-wide background: COVID-19 samples from acute and convalescent phases originated in the United States, Italy and Spain. The cDNA or gDNA used as material had been derived from T cells, B-cell-depleted T cells, or PBMCs.

There are 15 residues in the CDR3. Trimming shortened V by 0 bases and J by 3 bases, and 12 bases separated the two germline ends. The V gene's germline CDR1 is MNHEY and CDR2 SVGAGI. The clonotype comes from a man between 70 and 80 years old who had recovered from COVID-19. The V call is TRBV6-5, the J call TRBJ2-7; D perhaps matches TRBD1 (6 bases). What was sequenced was peripheral blood. The CDR3 spells CASSYSGTPSYEQYF. The CDR3, as DNA: TGTGCCAGCAGTTACTCGGGGACACCCAGCTACGAGCAGTACTTC.